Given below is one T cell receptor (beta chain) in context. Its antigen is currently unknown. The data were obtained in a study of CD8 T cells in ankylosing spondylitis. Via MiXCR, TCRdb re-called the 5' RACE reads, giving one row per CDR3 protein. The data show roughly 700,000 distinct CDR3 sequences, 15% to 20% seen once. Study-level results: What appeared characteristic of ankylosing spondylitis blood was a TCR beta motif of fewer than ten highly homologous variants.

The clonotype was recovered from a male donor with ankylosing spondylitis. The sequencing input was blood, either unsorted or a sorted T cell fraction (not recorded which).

The CDR3 DNA is TGTGCCAGCAGCGTAACTAGCGGGGGGATGAATGAGCAGTTCTTC. Residues: CASSVTSGGMNEQFF. The V call is TRBV9, the J call TRBJ2-1, with 12 bases matching TRBD2. The ends lost 1 base at V and 7 bases at J; junction bases unmatched: 3. The CDR3 extends over 15 amino acids. Germline assignment: CDR1 SGDLS and CDR2 YYNGEE.